Shown below are 19 T cell receptor beta chains from a single sample sequenced in a study of OX40 agonist ivuxolimab in advanced cancers. Sequenced by immunoSEQ multiplex PCR; TCRdb stores in-frame clones only, minus some. The repertoire holds approximately 76,000 clones, with over 75% as singletons. Specimen: CD4+ or CD8+ T cells sorted from blood, collected in a trial of the OX40 agonist ivuxolimab. The receptor source for this set is an adult with an advanced solid tumor such as melanoma, head and neck, liver or kidney cancer.

The genes are TRBV19 and TRBJ1-2; TRBD1 might be the D (5 bases). Trimming cost V 9 bases and J 6 bases, with 11 bases left between them. The CDR3 consists of 11 residues. Germline assignment: CDR1 LNHDA and CDR2 SQIVND (reference sequence). The CDR3 spells CASGGTHGYTF. As DNA, the CDR3 is TGTGCCAGCGGAGGGACCCATGGCTACACCTTC.

The CDR3 sequence: CASSLRWGGGASDYEQYF. The CDR3 DNA reads as TGTGCCAGCAGTTTAAGGTGGGGGGGCGGGGCTAGCGACTACGAGCAGTACTTC. The genes are TRBV7-2 and TRBJ2-7, with D possibly TRBD2 on 7 matching bases. The CDR3 consists of 18 residues. V was cut by 6 bases and J by 3 bases, with 27 bases left in between. Germline V CDR1 and CDR2: SGHTA, FQGNSA.

The V and J genes are TRBV5-6 and TRBJ2-7; D gene uncertain. Germline V gene sequence: CDR1 SGHDT, CDR2 YYEEEE. Trimming removed 0 bases from V and 4 bases from J, with 8 bases in between. The CDR3 length is 13 residues. The DNA for the CDR3 is TGTGCCAGCAGCTTGGCAGATGGGTACGAGCAGTACTTC. Residues: CASSLADGYEQYF.

The J gene is TRBJ1-6, the V gene TRBV25-1, with 7 bases aligning to TRBD1. CDR1 and CDR2 (germline): MGHDK, SYGVNS. The CDR3 covers 14 residues. V lost 6 bases to trimming and J lost 6 bases; unmatched junction nucleotides: 5. CDR3 protein: CASRATGLNSPLHF. Written as DNA, the CDR3 is TGTGCCAGCAGGGCGACAGGGCTTAATTCACCCCTCCACTTT.

V usage is TRBV19 and J usage is TRBJ1-2; TRBD1 might be the D (5 bases). Germline V gene sequence: CDR1 LNHDA, CDR2 SQIVND (reference sequence). Trimming left V 5 bases short and J 4 bases short, with 11 bases between. The CDR3 is 13 residues long. CDR3 DNA: TGTGCCAGTAGTCCCAGACAGTTCTATGGCTACACCTTC. Its protein product is CASSPRQFYGYTF.

The chain recombines TRBV6-6 with TRBJ1-5; D is uncertain. Germline CDR1 reads MNHNY; CDR2 reads SVGAGI (reference sequence). This CDR3 region has 14 residues. The germline V and J ends were trimmed by 5 bases and 5 bases, with 13 bases remaining between them. The CDR3 sequence is CASSPTSLYQPQHF. The CDR3 DNA sequence: TGTGCCAGCAGTCCGACCTCTCTTTATCAGCCCCAGCATTTT.

This chain links TRBV14 with TRBJ2-1; D might be TRBD1 (5 bases). V lost 0 bases, J lost 6 bases, and 15 bases lay in between. The CDR3 has 16 amino acids. Germline values: CDR1 SGHDN, CDR2 FVKESK. CDR3: CASSQEKGNRFNEQFF. The CDR3 nucleotides are TGTGCCAGCAGCCAAGAAAAGGGGAATAGGTTCAATGAGCAGTTCTTC.

About this clone itself: Different DNA sequences within this sample yield the same CDR3. The rearrangement uses TRBV7-9 and TRBJ2-6, with D hard to call. The V gene lost 3 bases and the J gene lost 0 bases, with 12 bases spanning the gap. CDR1 and CDR2 (germline): SEHNR, FQNEAQ (reference sequence). This CDR3 region has 17 residues. The CDR3, as DNA: TGTGCCAGCAGCTTGTGGGTCTCCCTCTCTGGGGCCAACGTCCTGACTTTC. It specifies CASSLWVSLSGANVLTF.

This chain connects TRBV19 to TRBJ2-1; the D is unclear. This CDR3 has 13 amino acids. The germline V gene encodes CDR1 LNHDA and CDR2 SQIVND (reference sequence). This chain's CDR3 is CEVARPRSSEQFF. DNA of the CDR3: TGTGAAGTGGCGAGACCTAGATCCTCCGAGCAGTTCTTC.

The chain links TRBV4-2 to TRBJ2-3; D unresolved. Trimming left V 0 bases short and J 4 bases short, with 17 bases between. The germline CDR1 and CDR2 sequences are LGHNA and YNFKEQ. CDR3 length equals 17 residues. CDR3 in amino acids: CASSQEGTADGADTQYF. The CDR3 DNA sequence: TGTGCCAGCAGCCAAGAGGGCACGGCAGATGGGGCAGATACGCAGTATTTT.

The genes are TRBV27 and TRBJ2-6, with 7 positions matching TRBD1. V trimming: 10 bases; J trimming: 2 bases; junction bases outside the gene matches: 8. CDR1 and CDR2 from the germline V gene are MNHEY and SMNVEV (reference sequence). This CDR3 contains 15 residues. CDR3 loop: CATTAQGAGANVLTF. For the CDR3, the DNA is TGTGCCACAACGGCCCAGGGGGCTGGGGCCAACGTCCTGACTTTC.

This sequence joins TRBV19 and TRBJ2-2; possibly TRBD1 or TRBD2 for D (5 bases each). V dropped 3 bases and J dropped 4 bases, with 12 bases sitting between them. The CDR3 totals 15 residues. The germline gives CDR1 LNHDA, CDR2 SQIVND (reference sequence). Here the CDR3 reads CASSITGTGTGELFF. For the CDR3, the DNA is TGTGCCAGTAGTATTACCGGGACCGGCACCGGGGAGCTGTTTTTT.

The chain couples TRBV6-1 to TRBJ1-2, with no clear D. The germline gives CDR1 MNHNS, CDR2 SASEGT. The CDR3 runs 13 residues. Trimming left V 3 bases short and J 8 bases short, with 13 bases between. CDR3 nucleotide sequence: TGTGCCAGCAGTGAGCGGGGTATAAGGGGCTACACCTTC. Translating gives CASSERGIRGYTF.

The rearrangement joins TRBV28 to TRBJ2-5, with TRBD1 identical over 10 bases. V dropped 5 bases and J dropped 3; count of bases not matched to a gene: 9. CDR1 is MDHEN, CDR2 SYDVKM, per germline. This CDR3 comprises 16 residues. This chain's CDR3 is CASSLPGTGVEETQYF. Here the CDR3 DNA reads TGTGCCAGCAGTCTCCCCGGGACAGGGGTAGAAGAGACCCAGTACTTC.

This clone turned up a few times. V and J are TRBV6-5 and TRBJ2-3, with D perhaps TRBD2 (5 bases). The germline CDR1 and CDR2 sequences are MNHEY and SVGAGI. The ends were cut back, 9 bases at V and 2 bases at J, with 12 bases in the middle. This CDR3 comprises 13 residues. CDR3 in amino acids: CASSADFTDTQYF. CDR3 DNA: TGTGCCAGTTCAGCGGATTTCACAGATACGCAGTATTTT.

This clone has a handful of counts. The rearrangement links TRBV6-6 to TRBJ2-7, with 7 positions matching TRBD1. The junction had 5 bases not matched to a gene; V was cut back by 2 bases and J by 4 bases. The length of the CDR3 is 14 residues. CDR1 and CDR2 (germline): MNHNY, SVGAGI (reference sequence). The DNA for the CDR3 is TGTGCCAGCAGTTACGGGACAGAATCTTACGAGCAGTACTTC. As protein: CASSYGTESYEQYF.

The rearrangement joins TRBV7-8 to TRBJ2-1, with TRBD2 matching 11 bases. The ends lost 1 base at V and 13 bases at J; junction bases unmatched: 3. Germline V lookup: CDR1 SGHVS, CDR2 FQNEAQ. The CDR3 consists of 13 residues. The CDR3 bases are TGTGCCAGCAGCTTAGGGGGGACTAGCGGTCAGTTCTTC. Protein product: CASSLGGTSGQFF.

V usage is TRBV15 and J usage is TRBJ1-2, with D perhaps matching TRBD1 (6 bases). The V end lost 1 base, the J end lost 7 bases, and 13 bases lay between the germline ends. There are 14 residues in the CDR3. In germline, CDR1 is LNHNV, CDR2 YYDKDF (reference sequence). The CDR3 bases are TGTGCCACCAGCAGAGGAGGGGGGGCGGCTGGCTACACCTTC. Protein sequence: CATSRGGGAAGYTF.

The rearrangement joins TRBV19 to TRBJ2-2; tentative D call: TRBD1 (6 bases). Germline values: CDR1 LNHDA, CDR2 SQIVND (reference sequence). With 6 bases removed from V and 9 bases from J, the gap between germline ends came to 14 bases. CDR3 size: 13 residues. The CDR3 sequence is CASSLTGIRELFF. CDR3 DNA sequence: TGTGCCAGTAGCCTTACAGGGATCAGGGAGCTGTTTTTT.